What follows are 16 T cell receptor beta chains derived from one specimen sequenced in a study of blood T cell repertoires in COVID-19. Clones were read by immunoSEQ multiplex PCR, and TCRdb kept only the in-frame ones, dropping some. This table holds 250,000 to 350,000 clones, approximately 85% found once. Sequencing used PBMCs or T cells enriched from blood (not recorded which). These TCRs come from a woman in her 30s who had recovered from COVID-19.

The chain joins TRBV2 to TRBJ2-1; TRBD2 matches 11 bases. The V segment lost 6 bases and the J segment 2 bases; nucleotides outside the gene matches: 3. The CDR3 length is 15 residues. Germline assignment: CDR1 SNHLY and CDR2 FYNNEI. The CDR3 loop reads CASRVTSGTYNEQFF. CDR3 sequence (DNA): TGTGCCAGCAGAGTGACTAGCGGGACCTACAATGAGCAGTTCTTC.

V is TRBV9 and J is TRBJ2-1; perhaps TRBD1 as D (5 bases). From germline, CDR1 is SGDLS and CDR2 YYNGEE. Trimming shortened V by 4 bases and J by 8 bases, and 13 bases separated the two germline ends. This CDR3 comprises 13 residues. The DNA for the CDR3 is TGTGCCAGCAGCCGCATTCAGGGCTATGAGCAGTTCTTC. As protein: CASSRIQGYEQFF. The full variable domain, with the rest looked up from reference TRBV9 and TRBJ2-1, is DSGVTQTPKHLITATGQRVTLRCSPRSGDLSVYWYQQSLDQGLQFLIQYYNGEERAKGNILERFSAQQFPDLHSELNLSSLELGDSALYFCASSRIQGYEQFFGPGTRLTVL.

The chain combines TRBV29-1 with TRBJ2-7; a weak D match, TRBD2 (7 bases). The V gene's germline CDR1 is SQVTM and CDR2 ANQGSEA. The CDR3 has 15 residues. Between the trimmed V and J ends, which lost 0 bases and 2 bases, there was a span of 14 bases. CDR3 in amino acids: CSVEEGEGGAYEQYF. The CDR3 DNA reads TGCAGCGTTGAAGAAGGGGAAGGGGGGGCCTACGAGCAGTACTTC.

This chain connects TRBV18 to TRBJ2-3; possibly TRBD2 for D (7 bases). V dropped 3 bases and J dropped 5 bases, with 15 bases sitting between them. The CDR3 length is 15 residues. Germline lookup yields CDR1 KGHSH and CDR2 LQKENI. The CDR3 reads CASSPLEGEGDTQYF. Written as DNA, the CDR3 is TGTGCCAGCTCACCCCTCGAGGGGGAGGGAGATACGCAGTATTTT.

The chain uses TRBV15 and TRBJ2-7; perhaps TRBD1 as D (5 bases). The CDR3 consists of 16 residues. V shed 0 bases and J shed 3 bases, with 15 bases lying between them. Germline lookup yields CDR1 LNHNV and CDR2 YYDKDF (reference sequence). The CDR3 is CATSRELAGQSYEQYF. CDR3 DNA sequence: TGTGCCACCAGCAGAGAATTGGCAGGGCAGAGCTACGAGCAGTACTTC.

V gene TRBV9 combines with J gene TRBJ1-1; possibly TRBD1 for D (5 bases). Germline V CDR1 and CDR2: SGDLS, YYNGEE. The V gene lost 0 bases and the J gene lost 2 bases, with 8 bases spanning the gap. This CDR3 has 14 residues. This CDR3 reads CASSVEQGNTEAFF. The DNA for the CDR3 is TGTGCCAGCAGCGTAGAGCAGGGTAACACTGAAGCTTTCTTT. Full variable domain (outside the CDR3, taken from reference TRBV9 and TRBJ1-1): DSGVTQTPKHLITATGQRVTLRCSPRSGDLSVYWYQQSLDQGLQFLIQYYNGEERAKGNILERFSAQQFPDLHSELNLSSLELGDSALYFCASSVEQGNTEAFFGQGTRLTVV.

The rearrangement joins TRBV5-1 to TRBJ1-1; 10 nucleotides match TRBD1. V shed 6 bases and J 5 bases; nucleotides not matched to a gene: 10. From germline, CDR1 is SGHRS and CDR2 YFSETQ. CDR3 length equals 15 residues. DNA of the CDR3: TGCGCCAGCAAAAACACCGACAGGGGGCAAACTGAAGCTTTCTTT. This sequence encodes CASKNTDRGQTEAFF.

The chain is built from TRBV18 and TRBJ2-7; possibly TRBD2 for D (5 bases). The V end was cut by 1 base, the J end by 4 bases, with 8 bases between. The V gene's germline CDR1 is KGHSH and CDR2 LQKENI. The CDR3 sequence is 13 residues long. The DNA of the CDR3 is TGTGCCAGCTCACCACAAAGAGGGTACGAGCAGTACTTC. It yields the protein CASSPQRGYEQYF.

The chain joins TRBV29-1 to TRBJ1-1, with D hard to call. Germline lookup yields CDR1 SQVTM and CDR2 ANQGSEA. Between the trimmed V and J ends, which lost 0 bases and 3 bases, there was a span of 8 bases. The CDR3 is 13 amino acids. The CDR3 DNA reads as TGCAGCGTTGAAGACAGGTATGACACTGAAGCTTTCTTT. Translation gives CSVEDRYDTEAFF.

This chain joins TRBV5-4 and TRBJ2-7; 14 positions agree with TRBD2. CDR1 and CDR2 from the germline V gene are SGHNT and YYREEE (reference sequence). The CDR3 consists of 16 residues. Unmatched junction bases numbered 6, after V lost 3 bases and J lost 4 bases. The chain's CDR3 is CASSSPGLAGVYEQYF. The DNA of the CDR3 is TGTGCCAGCAGCTCACCGGGACTAGCGGGAGTTTACGAGCAGTACTTC.

The V and J genes are TRBV7-6 and TRBJ1-1, with no clear D. V lost 5 bases and J 6 bases, leaving 19 bases between the germline ends. The germline V gene encodes CDR1 SGHVS and CDR2 FNYEAQ. This CDR3 has 15 amino acids. In DNA, the CDR3 is TGTGCCAGCAGCCTAGAACCGAGGCCGGAGGCTGAAGCTTTCTTT. Protein sequence: CASSLEPRPEAEAFF.

V is TRBV7-6 and J is TRBJ2-3; 9 nucleotides line up with TRBD2. The germline V gene encodes CDR1 SGHVS and CDR2 FNYEAQ. Germline trimming cut 2 bases from V and 5 bases from J; bases unmatched to any gene: 8. The CDR3 sequence is 16 residues long. CDR3 region: CASSLIAGGPVDTQYF. The DNA for the CDR3 is TGTGCCAGCAGCTTAATCGCGGGGGGGCCGGTAGATACGCAGTATTTT.

In this sample, this clone turned up once. The chain has TRBV5-5 and TRBJ1-1; D remains unclear. Germline-derived CDR1 and CDR2 are SGHKS and YYEKEE (reference sequence). The CDR3 totals 17 residues. Deletions cut 1 base from V and 0 bases from J, with 16 bases between. CDR3: CASSLWRGGLLNTEAFF. The CDR3 coding sequence is TGTGCCAGCAGCTTGTGGCGGGGTGGGCTCTTGAACACTGAAGCTTTCTTT.

V usage is TRBV5-1 and J usage is TRBJ1-4, with D possibly TRBD1 on 5 matching bases. The CDR3 extends over 13 amino acids. Per germline, CDR1 SGHRS and CDR2 YFSETQ. Trimming pared 0 bases from V and 8 bases from J, leaving 8 bases between. The CDR3 DNA follows: TGCGCCAGCAGCTTGGAACGGGGGGAAAAACTGTTTTTT. Amino acid sequence: CASSLERGEKLFF.

This chain joins TRBV7-9 and TRBJ1-1, with D unclear. Trimming took off 5 bases at V and 0 bases at J, with 4 bases between the two ends. Germline V gene data show CDR1 as SEHNR and CDR2 as FQNEAQ (reference sequence). The CDR3 totals 12 residues. In DNA form, the CDR3 reads TGTGCCAGCAGCCCCATGAACACTGAAGCTTTCTTT. Translating gives CASSPMNTEAFF.

The chain combines TRBV3-1 (or the pseudogene TRBV3-2) with TRBJ2-1; the D is unclear. The CDR3 is 17 residues long. Germline V gives CDR1 LGHDT, CDR2 YNNKEL (reference sequence). Trimming pared 0 bases from V and 2 bases from J, leaving 14 bases between. The DNA of the CDR3 is TGTGCCAGCAGCCAAGATCTCGGAGACCGGGCCTACAATGAGCAGTTCTTC. Translated: CASSQDLGDRAYNEQFF.